The 17 T cell receptor beta chains below come from one sample, sequenced in a study of CD8+ T cells in alopecia areata. Following extraction, RNA underwent reverse transcription to cDNA, which served as the sequencing template. Method: immunoSEQ multiplex PCR; TCRdb's copy keeps in-frame clones and lacks some. The sample contains a few hundred thousand clones, about three fifths of which appear only once. Treatment specified: oral pan-JAK inhibitor, 5-10 mg twice daily. The sequenced sample was CD4+ T cells sorted from blood, obtained at week 4, from a patient treated with tofacitinib. These receptors were obtained from a human donor with alopecia areata.

This clone was counted only a few times. The chain combines TRBV19 with TRBJ1-5, with D maybe TRBD1 (6 bases). Germline lookup yields CDR1 LNHDA and CDR2 SQIVND (reference sequence). The CDR3 has 15 amino acids. Trimming cost V 3 bases and J 5 bases, with 14 bases left between them. This CDR3 reads CASSIGETGYQPQHF. CDR3 bases: TGTGCCAGTAGTATTGGGGAAACAGGGTATCAGCCCCAGCATTTT.

The chain joins TRBV5-1 to TRBJ2-2; the D call may be TRBD1 or TRBD2 (5 bases each). V was trimmed by 3 bases and J by 6 bases, leaving 9 bases between them. Per germline, CDR1 SGHRS and CDR2 YFSETQ. The CDR3 is 13 amino acids. The CDR3 sequence: CASSSEGSGELFF. CDR3 nucleotides: TGCGCCAGCAGCTCAGAGGGGTCCGGGGAGCTGTTTTTT.

This clone was seen a handful of times. Other nucleotide sequences in the sample specify the same CDR3. V and J are TRBV2 and TRBJ1-1; 7 nucleotides agree with TRBD1. The ends lost 7 bases at V and 2 bases at J; junction bases unmatched: 4. Germline loops: CDR1 SNHLY, CDR2 FYNNEI. This CDR3 region has 13 residues. The CDR3 here is CASNRQGNTEAFF. As DNA, the CDR3 is TGTGCCAGCAACAGACAGGGAAACACTGAAGCTTTCTTT.

The rearrangement links TRBV7-2 to TRBJ2-7; D not resolved. The V gene lost 4 bases and the J gene lost 2 bases, with 15 bases spanning the gap. The CDR3 totals 15 residues. Germline V gene sequence: CDR1 SGHTA, CDR2 FQGNSA. The CDR3 region is CASSSRGLNPYEQYF. The CDR3 DNA is TGTGCCAGCAGCTCGAGAGGTTTAAACCCCTACGAGCAGTACTTC.

The chain recombines TRBV7-2 with TRBJ1-6, with TRBD1 as a possible D gene (5 bases). The CDR3 covers 13 residues. Trimming cost V 6 bases and J 6 bases, with 9 bases left between them. Germline V gene lookup returns CDR1 SGHTA and CDR2 FQGNSA. The CDR3 nucleotides are TGTGCCAGCAGTCGGACACGTAATTCACCCCTCCACTTT. Amino acids: CASSRTRNSPLHF.

The chain has TRBV5-1 and TRBJ1-1; D unclear. There are 15 residues in the CDR3. Trimming shortened V by 2 bases and J by 3 bases, and 14 bases separated the two germline ends. Per the germline V gene, CDR1 is SGHRS and CDR2 is YFSETQ. The CDR3 DNA sequence: TGCGCCAGCAGCTTCATAGGGAGTGCGGACACTGAAGCTTTCTTT. This sequence encodes CASSFIGSADTEAFF.

The rearrangement uses TRBV7-2 and TRBJ2-3; no definite D call. Germline V gene lookup returns CDR1 SGHTA and CDR2 FQGNSA. This CDR3 spans 12 amino acids. Trimming removed 5 bases from V and 4 bases from J, with 7 bases in between. The CDR3 sequence: CASSEGSDTQYF. Here the CDR3 DNA reads TGTGCCAGCAGCGAAGGGTCAGATACGCAGTATTTT.

The chain recombines TRBV30 with TRBJ1-1; 7 positions match TRBD1. Trimming at V came to 3 bases and at J to 7 bases, leaving 5 bases not matched to a gene. The CDR3 runs to 12 residues. The germline V gene encodes CDR1 GTSNPN and CDR2 SVGIG (reference sequence). The DNA of the CDR3 is TGTGCCTGGAGCAGGGGGGGCAATGAAGCTTTCTTT. Amino acid sequence: CAWSRGGNEAFF.

V is TRBV27 and J is TRBJ2-3; the D is unclear. Germline assignment: CDR1 MNHEY and CDR2 SMNVEV (reference sequence). The V end was cut by 3 bases, the J end by 4 bases, with 11 bases between. The CDR3 totals 14 residues. CDR3 DNA sequence: TGTGCCAGCAGTTTGGGCAGTTCAGCAGATACGCAGTATTTT. This encodes CASSLGSSADTQYF.

The chain employs TRBV7-2 and TRBJ2-3, with a weak D call TRBD1 (5 bases). This CDR3 has 14 residues. Trimming left V 3 bases short and J 6 bases short, with 13 bases between. In germline, CDR1 is SGHTA, CDR2 FQGNSA. CDR3 residues: CASSLSRARDTQYF. CDR3 sequence (DNA): TGTGCCAGCAGCTTGAGCAGGGCGCGCGATACGCAGTATTTT. Full variable domain (remainder filled in from reference TRBV7-2 and TRBJ2-3): GAGVSQSPSNKVTEKGKDVELRCDPISGHTALYWYRQSLGQGLEFLIYFQGNSAPDKSGLPSDRFSAERTGGSVSTLTIQRTQQEDSAVYLCASSLSRARDTQYFGPGTRLTVL.

This chain links TRBV7-2 with TRBJ2-4; 10 nucleotides align to TRBD1. V was pared by 0 bases and J by 9 bases, with 5 bases of the junction left unmatched. Germline values: CDR1 SGHTA, CDR2 FQGNSA. The CDR3 runs 15 residues. Here the CDR3 DNA reads TGTGCCAGCAGCTTAGCGAGGGACAGGGGAGGCATTCAGTACTTC. The encoded protein is CASSLARDRGGIQYF.

The V gene is TRBV7-2, the J gene TRBJ1-2; D perhaps matches TRBD1 (5 bases). Trimming cost V 5 bases and J 8 bases, with 15 bases left between them. Looked up from germline, CDR1 is SGHTA and CDR2 is FQGNSA. This CDR3 region has 13 residues. In DNA, the CDR3 is TGTGCCAGCAGCCCAAACCAGGGAAGAGGCTACACCTTC. Encoded protein: CASSPNQGRGYTF.

The chain has TRBV5-1 and TRBJ2-3; 7 nucleotides match TRBD1. CDR3 length equals 15 residues. Per germline, CDR1 SGHRS and CDR2 YFSETQ. V trimming: 3 bases; J trimming: 0 bases; junction bases outside the gene matches: 4. CDR3 DNA sequence: TGCGCCAGCAGCTCCGCAGGGGGAAGCACAGATACGCAGTATTTT. It yields the protein CASSSAGGSTDTQYF.

This clone has just one count. This rearrangement joins TRBV5-1 to TRBJ1-4, with D tentatively TRBD1 (6 bases). Trimming stripped 3 bases from V and 7 bases from J, with 13 bases between. The CDR3 is made up of 14 amino acids. Germline CDR1 SGHRS, CDR2 YFSETQ. The CDR3: CASSWGGEREKLFF. The DNA of the CDR3 is TGCGCCAGCAGCTGGGGGGGCGAGCGTGAAAAACTGTTTTTT.

In this sample, this clone turned up once. This chain uses TRBV9 with TRBJ2-7, with a weak D call TRBD2 (6 bases). CDR3 length: 15 residues. CDR1 and CDR2 (germline): SGDLS, YYNGEE. The V and J ends lost 0 bases and 3 bases respectively, with 13 bases between them. CDR3 sequence: CASSVGLGGSYEQYF. The CDR3 DNA is TGTGCCAGCAGCGTAGGACTAGGCGGCAGCTACGAGCAGTACTTC.

In its sample, this clone was seen a few times. The chain carries TRBV5-1 and TRBJ2-7; unclear D gene. This CDR3 spans 13 amino acids. CDR1 SGHRS and CDR2 YFSETQ come from the germline V gene. The germline V and J ends were trimmed by 0 bases and 3 bases, with 7 bases remaining between them. The CDR3 spells CASSLAGYYEQYF. CDR3 nucleotides: TGCGCCAGCAGCTTGGCCGGGTACTACGAGCAGTACTTC.

This clone was counted between two and nine times. J is TRBJ2-5 and V is TRBV29-1; 16 bases are shared with TRBD2. CDR1 is SQVTM and CDR2 is ANQGSEA in the germline V gene. The ends lost 7 bases at V and 5 bases at J; junction bases unmatched: 4. This CDR3 spans 14 amino acids. The CDR3 is CSATGLAGGETQYF. The CDR3 coding sequence is TGCAGCGCCACGGGACTAGCGGGGGGGGAGACCCAGTACTTC.